Listed below are T cell receptor beta chains from one sample, sequenced in a study of T cells after yellow fever vaccination. TCRdb re-derived calls from the 5' RACE reads in MiXCR, one entry per CDR3 protein. The sample carries roughly 310,000 distinct CDR3 sequences, less than 4.5% recorded once. The source material was PBMCs, sampled on the day of the yellow fever booster vaccination. These receptors all come from a man aged 18 to 35 who received the YFV17D yellow fever vaccine. Both conserved end residues are part of each CDR3. A D gene is named only where the DNA matches it firmly. Clone sizes are given selectively: once, few, many, or a class where the clone is expanded.

j_gene: TRBJ1-2; v_gene: TRBV7-2; abundance: many; d_gene: .; CDR3aa: CASPWPIIRGYGYTF; CDR3nt: TGTGCCAGCCCTTGGCCTATAATTCGGGGCTATGGCTACACCTTC
j_gene: TRBJ1-2; v_gene: TRBV6-2/TRBV6-3; abundance: .; d_gene: .; CDR3aa: CASSYFDYGYTF; CDR3nt: TGTGCCAGCAGTTACTTTGACTATGGCTACACCTTC
j_gene: TRBJ2-3; v_gene: TRBV9; abundance: many; d_gene: TRBD2; CDR3aa: CASSPAGLAADTQYF; CDR3nt: TGTGCCAGCAGCCCTGCGGGACTAGCGGCAGATACGCAGTATTTT
j_gene: TRBJ1-2; v_gene: TRBV27; abundance: .; d_gene: TRBD1; CDR3aa: CASRGTGVAPNYGYTF; CDR3nt: TGTGCCAGCAGGGGGACAGGGGTCGCCCCTAACTATGGCTACACCTTC
j_gene: TRBJ1-1; v_gene: TRBV25-1; abundance: .; d_gene: TRBD1; CDR3aa: CASSDSRTGATEAFF; CDR3nt: TGTGCCAGCAGTGACTCAAGGACAGGGGCGACTGAAGCTTTCTTT
j_gene: TRBJ2-7; v_gene: TRBV3-1; abundance: few; d_gene: .; CDR3aa: CASSQRQLATYEQYF; CDR3nt: TGTGCCAGCAGCCAGCGACAGTTAGCTACCTACGAGCAGTACTTC
j_gene: TRBJ1-4; v_gene: TRBV20-1; abundance: few; d_gene: .; CDR3aa: CSARDVSGGGEKLFF; CDR3nt: TGCAGTGCTAGAGATGTGAGCGGGGGCGGTGAAAAACTGTTTTTT
j_gene: TRBJ1-6; v_gene: TRBV18; abundance: many; d_gene: TRBD1; CDR3aa: CASSALTGGDSPLHF; CDR3nt: TGTGCCAGCTCGGCCCTGACAGGGGGAGACTCACCCCTCCACTTT
j_gene: TRBJ2-3; v_gene: TRBV3-1; abundance: .; d_gene: .; CDR3aa: CASSQPGARTDTQYF; CDR3nt: TGTGCCAGCAGCCAACCGGGGGCCCGCACAGATACGCAGTATTTT
j_gene: TRBJ2-7; v_gene: TRBV25-1; abundance: .; d_gene: .; CDR3aa: CASTDSSEQYF; CDR3nt: TGTGCCAGCACAGATTCCTCCGAGCAGTACTTC
j_gene: TRBJ2-5; v_gene: TRBV20-1; abundance: many; d_gene: .; CDR3aa: CSARDSRRETQYF; CDR3nt: TGCAGTGCTAGAGATTCGCGGCGGGAGACCCAGTACTTC
j_gene: TRBJ1-2; v_gene: TRBV6-5; abundance: few; d_gene: .; CDR3aa: CASTHQAGLNYGYTF; CDR3nt: TGTGCCAGCACCCACCAGGCAGGGTTGAACTATGGCTACACCTTC
j_gene: TRBJ1-1; v_gene: TRBV12-3/TRBV12-4; abundance: many; d_gene: .; CDR3aa: CASNLGGRDTEAFF; CDR3nt: TGTGCCAGCAACCTGGGCGGAAGAGACACTGAAGCTTTCTTT
j_gene: TRBJ2-3; v_gene: TRBV19; abundance: many; d_gene: .; CDR3aa: CASSPEGDTQYF; CDR3nt: TGTGCCAGTAGTCCGGAGGGGGATACGCAGTATTTT
j_gene: TRBJ1-2; v_gene: TRBV6-5; abundance: few; d_gene: .; CDR3aa: CASSYSKGSYGYTF; CDR3nt: TGTGCCAGCAGTTACTCGAAGGGATCCTATGGCTACACCTTC
j_gene: TRBJ2-7; v_gene: TRBV6-5; abundance: many; d_gene: .; CDR3aa: CASSSADSTYEQYF; CDR3nt: TGTGCCAGCAGTTCAGCGGACAGTACCTACGAGCAGTACTTC
j_gene: TRBJ1-5; v_gene: TRBV7-2; abundance: few; d_gene: .; CDR3aa: CASSLWGDSNQPQHF; CDR3nt: TGTGCCAGCAGCTTATGGGGCGATAGCAATCAGCCCCAGCATTTT
j_gene: TRBJ1-2; v_gene: TRBV2; abundance: .; d_gene: .; CDR3aa: CASRAWARFGYTF; CDR3nt: TGTGCCAGCAGGGCCTGGGCGAGATTTGGCTACACCTTC
j_gene: TRBJ1-2; v_gene: TRBV6-1; abundance: .; d_gene: TRBD1; CDR3aa: CASRGDSGHGYTF; CDR3nt: TGTGCCAGCAGAGGGGACAGCGGGCATGGCTACACCTTC
j_gene: TRBJ2-2; v_gene: TRBV12-3/TRBV12-4; abundance: .; d_gene: TRBD2; CDR3aa: CASSHGRGGPTGELFF; CDR3nt: TGTGCCAGCAGTCACGGGCGGGGGGGGCCCACCGGGGAGCTGTTTTTT
j_gene: TRBJ2-3; v_gene: TRBV29-1; abundance: many; d_gene: TRBD2; CDR3aa: CSVVRLAGGTDTQYF; CDR3nt: TGCAGCGTTGTCCGACTAGCGGGGGGCACAGATACGCAGTATTTT
j_gene: TRBJ1-2; v_gene: TRBV3-1; abundance: many; d_gene: .; CDR3aa: CASSQISGGYGYTF; CDR3nt: TGTGCCAGCAGCCAGATCTCCGGGGGCTATGGCTACACCTTC
j_gene: TRBJ1-3; v_gene: TRBV5-1; abundance: many; d_gene: .; CDR3aa: CASSLAGSGFGNTIYF; CDR3nt: TGCGCCAGCAGCTTGGCAGGATCAGGGTTTGGAAACACCATATATTTT
j_gene: TRBJ1-2; v_gene: TRBV5-6; abundance: many; d_gene: .; CDR3aa: CASSQDPYGYTF; CDR3nt: TGTGCCAGCAGCCAAGACCCATATGGCTACACCTTC
j_gene: TRBJ2-1; v_gene: TRBV4-3; abundance: .; d_gene: TRBD2; CDR3aa: CASSQPSGGVYNEQFF; CDR3nt: TGCGCCAGCAGCCAACCCAGCGGGGGGGTTTACAATGAGCAGTTCTTC
j_gene: TRBJ1-4; v_gene: TRBV15; abundance: few; d_gene: .; CDR3aa: CATSREGVSVFF; CDR3nt: TGTGCCACCAGCAGGGAGGGGGTGTCGGTGTTTTTT
j_gene: TRBJ2-2; v_gene: TRBV20-1; abundance: .; d_gene: .; CDR3aa: CSAWATGELFF; CDR3nt: TGCAGTGCTTGGGCGACCGGGGAGCTGTTTTTT
j_gene: TRBJ2-5; v_gene: TRBV6-1; abundance: many; d_gene: TRBD2; CDR3aa: CASNVISGGSQETQYF; CDR3nt: TGTGCCAGCAATGTGATCAGCGGGGGCAGCCAAGAGACCCAGTACTTC
j_gene: TRBJ2-5; v_gene: TRBV6-2/TRBV6-3; abundance: many; d_gene: TRBD2; CDR3aa: CASRGVAGLQETQYF; CDR3nt: TGTGCCAGCAGGGGGGTAGCGGGCCTCCAAGAGACCCAGTACTTC
j_gene: TRBJ1-1; v_gene: TRBV7-9; abundance: many; d_gene: .; CDR3aa: CASSFAARGTEAFF; CDR3nt: TGTGCCAGCAGCTTCGCGGCCAGGGGCACTGAAGCTTTCTTT
j_gene: TRBJ2-2; v_gene: TRBV11-2; abundance: .; d_gene: .; CDR3aa: CASSPLFDGTGELFF; CDR3nt: TGTGCCAGCAGCCCCCTATTTGACGGAACCGGGGAGCTGTTTTTT
j_gene: TRBJ2-1; v_gene: TRBV5-4; abundance: .; d_gene: .; CDR3aa: CASSPTGHNEQFF; CDR3nt: TGTGCCAGCAGCCCGACGGGACACAATGAGCAGTTCTTC
j_gene: TRBJ2-6; v_gene: TRBV15; abundance: few; d_gene: TRBD1; CDR3aa: CATRGTGNSGANVLTF; CDR3nt: TGTGCCACCCGCGGGACAGGGAACTCTGGGGCCAACGTCCTGACTTTC
j_gene: TRBJ2-2; v_gene: TRBV7-6; abundance: many; d_gene: .; CDR3aa: CASSDAPVNTGELFF; CDR3nt: TGTGCCAGCAGCGACGCACCGGTGAACACCGGGGAGCTGTTTTTT
j_gene: TRBJ1-6; v_gene: TRBV5-1; abundance: many; d_gene: .; CDR3aa: CASSLSGDRSPLHF; CDR3nt: TGCGCCAGCAGCTTGTCGGGGGATCGGTCACCCCTCCACTTT
j_gene: TRBJ1-2; v_gene: TRBV4-3; abundance: many; d_gene: .; CDR3aa: CASSQEQGNYGYTF; CDR3nt: TGCGCCAGCAGCCAAGAGCAAGGGAACTATGGCTACACCTTC
j_gene: TRBJ1-1; v_gene: TRBV5-1; abundance: few; d_gene: .; CDR3aa: CASSLEQLYTEAFF; CDR3nt: TGCGCCAGCAGCTTGGAACAGCTATACACTGAAGCTTTCTTT
j_gene: TRBJ1-4; v_gene: TRBV30; abundance: few; d_gene: .; CDR3aa: CAWSGSGNEKLFF; CDR3nt: TGTGCCTGGAGCGGCTCAGGGAATGAAAAACTGTTTTTT
j_gene: TRBJ1-1; v_gene: TRBV3-1; abundance: few; d_gene: .; CDR3aa: CASSQDTEAFF; CDR3nt: TGTGCCAGCAGCCAAGACACTGAAGCTTTCTTT
j_gene: TRBJ2-6; v_gene: TRBV7-3; abundance: .; d_gene: .; CDR3aa: CASSIRSSGANVLTF; CDR3nt: TGTGCCAGCAGCATACGAAGCTCTGGGGCCAACGTCCTGACTTTC
j_gene: TRBJ1-2; v_gene: TRBV18; abundance: .; d_gene: .; CDR3aa: CASSPHIPPGVFYGYTF; CDR3nt: TGTGCCAGCTCACCCCACATCCCCCCAGGGGTCTTCTATGGCTACACCTTC
j_gene: TRBJ1-2; v_gene: TRBV20-1; abundance: many; d_gene: .; CDR3aa: CSAGQGRGYTF; CDR3nt: TGCAGTGCTGGTCAGGGGCGCGGCTACACCTTC
j_gene: TRBJ2-1; v_gene: TRBV5-1; abundance: .; d_gene: .; CDR3aa: CASSLESGGDNEQFF; CDR3nt: TGCGCCAGCAGCTTGGAGTCCGGCGGGGACAATGAGCAGTTCTTC
j_gene: TRBJ2-2; v_gene: TRBV5-1; abundance: .; d_gene: .; CDR3aa: CASSSGRTNTGELFF; CDR3nt: TGCGCCAGCAGCTCCGGACGTACGAACACCGGGGAGCTGTTTTTT
j_gene: TRBJ2-2; v_gene: TRBV4-3; abundance: many; d_gene: .; CDR3aa: CASSQDGVDTGELFF; CDR3nt: TGCGCCAGCAGCCAAGACGGGGTTGACACCGGGGAGCTGTTTTTT
j_gene: TRBJ1-3; v_gene: TRBV7-2; abundance: few; d_gene: .; CDR3aa: CASSLEEGFIGNTIYF; CDR3nt: TGTGCCAGCAGCTTAGAAGAGGGGTTCATCGGAAACACCATATATTTT
j_gene: TRBJ1-1; v_gene: TRBV5-4; abundance: .; d_gene: .; CDR3aa: CASSLDPGARTEAFF; CDR3nt: TGTGCCAGCAGCTTGGATCCGGGGGCGCGGACTGAAGCTTTCTTT
j_gene: TRBJ2-1; v_gene: TRBV7-8; abundance: few; d_gene: TRBD1; CDR3aa: CASSLGGLVNEQFF; CDR3nt: TGTGCCAGCAGCCTAGGGGGCCTTGTCAATGAGCAGTTCTTC
j_gene: TRBJ2-2; v_gene: TRBV29-1; abundance: few; d_gene: TRBD2; CDR3aa: CSTKRDSNTGELFF; CDR3nt: TGCAGCACCAAGCGGGATTCGAACACCGGGGAGCTGTTTTTT
j_gene: TRBJ2-3; v_gene: TRBV29-1; abundance: few; d_gene: .; CDR3aa: CSVDGSSTDTQYF; CDR3nt: TGCAGCGTTGACGGGAGTAGCACAGATACGCAGTATTTT
j_gene: TRBJ1-5; v_gene: TRBV7-2; abundance: .; d_gene: .; CDR3aa: CASSLSPNQPQHF; CDR3nt: TGTGCCAGCAGCTTATCCCCTAATCAGCCCCAGCATTTT
j_gene: TRBJ2-7; v_gene: TRBV4-3; abundance: .; d_gene: TRBD1; CDR3aa: CASSQEADRGHSEQYF; CDR3nt: TGCGCCAGCAGCCAAGAAGCGGACAGGGGGCACAGCGAGCAGTACTTC